This T cell receptor (beta chain) was found in a study of T cell responses to AZD1222 COVID-19 vaccine (dated by TCRdb to the early 2020s). About the study as a whole: AZD1222 recipients given second doses at about 4 weeks or at about 12 weeks were pooled, since spike-specific TCR depth and breadth were not found to differ between the two schedules. TCR sequencing was performed for over 230 trial participants, of whom around 200 were given two doses of AZD1222 and around 25 were given two doses of MenACWY control vaccine. Trial participants were enrolled by age into 18-55, 56-69 and 70-plus year subgroups, with approximately 150, 28 and 58 TCR-sequenced participants respectively. Beyond this particular receptor, the publication reports: Reportedly, close to half of the unique spike-specific TCRs recognized epitopes lying outside the regions that are mutated in the B.1.351 and B.1.1.7 variants. Participants were mostly white British, with more females than males. The authors suggested clonal diversity may have been underestimated. After two AZD1222 doses, both the breadth and the depth of spike-specific TCRs were significantly higher than at day 0 and than in MenACWY recipients. Conclusions about previously exposed vaccinees are limited because only a handful of AZD1222 recipients were SARS-CoV-2 seropositive at baseline. Because no day 14 peak-response samples were available, repertoires were characterized only after the peak T cell response. In the small 56-69-year group, the increase in depth fell short of significance, most likely because of low power. Vaccine-associated CD4 TCRs spanned the whole spike protein, with dominant responses in regions 160-218 and 743-854.

The CDR3 regions of human TCRbeta chains were subjected to immunosequencing. The original pipeline was this. TCRs in the repertoires were matched against a reference library of SARS-CoV-2-specific TCRs that had been generated with the MIRA antigen-specificity platform. Breadth was defined as the fraction of unique TCRs that were SARS-CoV-2-associated. Depth was defined as the fraction of total T cells that were SARS-CoV-2-associated. Using the MIRA data, each spike-specific TCR was assigned both to the spike region to which the TCR was reactive and to a CD4 or CD8 class. Log10-transformed breadth and depth values were compared by one-way ANOVA with Sidak's multiple comparisons tests. Here the immuneACCESS table is served through TCRdb, limited to in-frame sequences with V and J called. Missing clones are a known gap in these copies; in checked studies unresolved V genes cover under half, and the rest lacks a known reason. V, J and clone size are taken as reported in that table, and D and trimming were inferred from the DNA itself. This sample comprises approximately 150,000 clones, 92% of them detected only once. The top ten clonotypes cover about 1.5% of the sample.

According to the study, the label for this sample's time point signals: baseline before first vaccination. Vaccinee samples came from UK trials COV001 and COV002, including a single-blind randomized controlled phase 2/3 trial of AZD1222 (ChAdOx1 nCoV-19) in healthy adults. Trial participant PBMC samples were collected at day 0 and day 28 after the second dose for TCRbeta chain sequencing. The CDR3 spans 15 residues, from the cysteine through the phenylalanine. Only the CDR3 part of the read is kept: 45 bases, read in frame from the first base. For CDR1 and CDR2, the germline V gene lists MGHRA and YSYEKL. For this chain, trimming is 4 bases at the V end and 1 base at the J end, and the number of junction bases without a gene match is 6. About this clone itself: Its antigen remains unidentified. Base-call qualities are not available, and no considerably larger clone is one nucleotide away.

The rearranged segments are TRBV4-1 and TRBJ1-1, with 7 bases aligning to TRBD1. The material was peripheral blood, obtained on day 0 of AZD1222 vaccination. The TCR originated in an adult in good health. This receptor has the CDR3 CASSPSGQANTEAFF. In nucleotides, the sequence is TGCGCCAGCAGCCCCTCCGGACAGGCGAACACTGAAGCTTTCTTT.